Presented here are 20 T cell receptor beta chains from one specimen sequenced in a study of blood T cell repertoires in COVID-19. The repertoire was sequenced with immunoSEQ multiplex PCR; TCRdb's copy has only in-frame clones and lacks some. The profile shows around 78,000 clones, 75% to 90% of them singletons. Specimen: peripheral blood. The source is a man over 45 with active or convalescent COVID-19.

The gene calls are TRBV30 and TRBJ1-6; TRBD1 matches 7 bases. Per the germline V gene, CDR1 is GTSNPN and CDR2 is SVGIG (reference sequence). V lost 3 bases to trimming and J lost 6 bases; unmatched junction nucleotides: 5. This CDR3 is built from 14 residues. The CDR3: CAWRGQISNSPLHF. As DNA, the CDR3 is TGTGCCTGGAGGGGACAGATTAGTAATTCACCCCTCCACTTT.

The chain employs TRBV30 and TRBJ1-5; D perhaps matches TRBD1 (6 bases). Germline CDR1 and CDR2: GTSNPN and SVGIG (reference sequence). Trimming cost V 1 base and J 7 bases, with 14 bases left between them. The CDR3 contains 14 residues. CDR3 nucleotides: TGTGCCTGGAGTGATGGGCAGGGGAACCAGCCCCAGCATTTT. It codes for CAWSDGQGNQPQHF.

The chain is built from TRBV15 and TRBJ2-2, with D unclear. Trimming took 0 bases from V and 6 from J, leaving 8 bases between them. Per germline, CDR1 LNHNV and CDR2 YYDKDF (reference sequence). The CDR3 sequence is 14 residues long. As DNA, the CDR3 is TGTGCCACCAGCAGAGAAGTAGTGGCCGGGGAGCTGTTTTTT. Its protein product is CATSREVVAGELFF.

The CDR3 is CASSYSRVSGNTIYF. The CDR3 DNA reads TGTGCCAGCAGTTACTCCCGTGTCTCTGGAAACACCATATATTTT. The chain links TRBV6-5 to TRBJ1-3; D is unresolved. Per the germline V gene, CDR1 is MNHEY and CDR2 is SVGAGI. The CDR3 has 15 residues. Trimming took 0 bases from V and 0 from J, leaving 6 bases between them.

The rearrangement joins TRBV2 to TRBJ1-1; D is unresolved. The germline gives CDR1 SNHLY, CDR2 FYNNEI. CDR3 size: 15 residues. The germline V and J ends were trimmed by 5 bases and 1 base, with 14 bases remaining between them. This CDR3 is CASSHTTSGNTEAFF. The CDR3 DNA follows: TGTGCCAGCAGTCATACCACCTCAGGGAACACTGAAGCTTTCTTT.

The V call is TRBV5-1, the J call TRBJ1-2; no definite D call. V gave up 5 bases and J gave up 8 bases, with 13 bases separating them. The CDR3 is made up of 12 amino acids. In germline, CDR1 is SGHRS, CDR2 YFSETQ. For the CDR3, the DNA is TGCGCCAGCAGACGCGAGAGCATGGGCTACACCTTC. This translates into CASRRESMGYTF.

The rearrangement uses TRBV11-3 and TRBJ2-5; 13 nucleotides match TRBD2. This CDR3 has 16 amino acids. The ends lost 4 bases at V and 5 bases at J; junction bases unmatched: 7. In germline, CDR1 is SGHNT, CDR2 YENEEA. DNA of the CDR3: TGTGCCAGCAGCTCTCGGACTAGCGGGGGTGGGGAGACCCAGTACTTC. Translation: CASSSRTSGGGETQYF.

The count of this clone is one. The genes are TRBV7-9 and TRBJ1-3; 7 bases are a match to TRBD1. The CDR3 has 12 residues. Germline CDR1 is SEHNR and CDR2 is FQNEAQ (reference sequence). Losses at the gene ends were 5 bases for V and 8 bases for J; bases not matched to a gene: 3. The CDR3 is CASSPTGDTIYF. In nucleotides, the CDR3 is TGTGCCAGCAGCCCTACAGGGGACACCATATATTTT.

This chain connects TRBV18 to TRBJ2-5, with 12 bases lining up with TRBD2. The V gene end was trimmed by 4 bases and the J gene end by 3 bases; junction bases not matched to a gene: 9. The CDR3 consists of 17 residues. The germline CDR1 and CDR2 sequences are KGHSH and LQKENI. CDR3 sequence: CASSLSLAGGLEETQYF. Here the CDR3 DNA reads TGTGCCAGCTCACTGTCACTAGCGGGGGGACTCGAAGAGACCCAGTACTTC.

CDR3 in amino acids: CASSPGADYGYTF. CDR3 sequence (DNA): TGTGCCAGCAGCCCCGGTGCGGACTATGGCTACACCTTC. This rearrangement joins TRBV3-1 (or the pseudogene TRBV3-2) to TRBJ1-2, with no clear D. Germline V gene lookup returns CDR1 LGHDT and CDR2 YNNKEL (reference sequence). This CDR3 region has 13 residues. Trimming removed 4 bases at V and 3 bases at J, with 9 bases between.

The V call is TRBV13, the J call TRBJ2-7; 9 bases fit TRBD2. Germline-derived CDR1 and CDR2 are PRHDT and FYEKMQ (reference sequence). The CDR3 is made up of 17 amino acids. With V trimmed by 2 bases and J by 0 bases, 8 bases remained unmatched. As DNA, the CDR3 is TGTGCCAGCAGCTTAATGCTAGCGGGACAACCCTCCTACGAGCAGTACTTC. Encoded protein: CASSLMLAGQPSYEQYF.

This clone showed up just a few times. This same CDR3 is encoded by further DNA sequences in the sample. The chain uses TRBV6-5 and TRBJ2-1; D is unresolved. Germline assignment: CDR1 MNHEY and CDR2 SVGAGI. The CDR3 is 14 amino acids. V was cut by 0 bases and J by 4 bases, with 7 bases left in between. CDR3 coding DNA: TGTGCCAGCAGTTACTCTCGCGTTTACAATGAGCAGTTCTTC. Translating it yields CASSYSRVYNEQFF.

The chain employs TRBV9 and TRBJ2-1; D call uncertain. The germline CDR1 and CDR2 sequences are SGDLS and YYNGEE. With 2 bases removed from V and 1 base from J, the gap between germline ends came to 10 bases. This CDR3 is 15 amino acids long. The CDR3 nucleotides are TGTGCCAGCAGCGTTTTAGCTAAGTCCTACAATGAGCAGTTCTTC. Encoded protein: CASSVLAKSYNEQFF.

V and J are TRBV10-3 and TRBJ1-5; no clear D. Germline-derived CDR1 and CDR2 are ENHRY and SYGVKD. This CDR3 contains 15 residues. Between the trimmed V and J ends, which lost 2 bases and 7 bases, there was a span of 15 bases. CDR3 sequence reads: CAISEGSAFRQPQHF. Here the CDR3 DNA reads TGTGCCATCAGTGAGGGCAGCGCTTTTAGACAGCCCCAGCATTTT.

The rearrangement uses TRBV7-8 and TRBJ2-3; D not resolved. The CDR3 has 14 amino acids. Germline lookup yields CDR1 SGHVS and CDR2 FQNEAQ. Trimming cost V 3 bases and J 6 bases, with 13 bases left between them. The CDR3, as DNA: TGTGCCAGCAGCTTTATTGCCTACGCGGATACGCAGTATTTT. Translating it yields CASSFIAYADTQYF.

This rearrangement joins TRBV29-1 to TRBJ2-1; D possibly corresponds to TRBD2 (6 bases). This CDR3 spans 14 amino acids. Germline V CDR1 and CDR2: SQVTM, ANQGSEA. Trimming pared 3 bases from V and 4 bases from J, leaving 13 bases between. This CDR3 reads CSVDGLAYYNEQFF. The CDR3 DNA reads TGCAGCGTTGATGGTCTAGCGTATTACAATGAGCAGTTCTTC.

The rearrangement uses TRBV9 and TRBJ2-1; the match to TRBD2 covers 8 bases. CDR3 size: 15 residues. V shed 4 bases, J shed 7 bases, and the junction held 10 bases outside the gene matches. From germline, CDR1 is SGDLS and CDR2 YYNGEE. CDR3 amino acids: CASSPPRGGRNEQFF. The CDR3 coding sequence is TGTGCCAGCAGCCCCCCCCGGGGGGGTAGGAATGAGCAGTTCTTC.

The chain links TRBV11-2 to TRBJ1-4, with D possibly being TRBD1 (6 bases). The germline V and J ends were trimmed by 6 bases and 4 bases, with 12 bases remaining between them. This CDR3 is built from 14 residues. Germline CDR1 SGHAT, CDR2 FQNNGV. CDR3 sequence: CASRGTMHNEKLFF. The CDR3 DNA reads as TGTGCCAGCAGGGGGACAATGCATAATGAAAAACTGTTTTTT.

In DNA form, the CDR3 reads TGTGCCAGCAGCTTACAGGGGGCTACTGAAGCTTTCTTT. This codes for CASSLQGATEAFF. The chain employs TRBV11-2 and TRBJ1-1; 8 bases are a match to TRBD1. The CDR3 is 13 amino acids. V lost 2 bases to trimming and J lost 5 bases; unmatched junction nucleotides: 1. Germline lookup yields CDR1 SGHAT and CDR2 FQNNGV.

This rearrangement joins TRBV19 to TRBJ2-7, with 8 bases matching TRBD1. The CDR3 consists of 16 residues. Germline assignment: CDR1 LNHDA and CDR2 SQIVND (reference sequence). Losses at the gene ends were 4 bases for V and 2 bases for J; bases not matched to a gene: 10. The CDR3 nucleotides read TGTGCCAGTAGTAAGACAGGGGCCCGATTCCCCTACGAGCAGTACTTC. As protein: CASSKTGARFPYEQYF.